This entry is about one T cell receptor (beta chain). Antigen unknown. With V trimmed by 5 bases and J by 12 bases, 10 bases remained unmatched. This CDR3 spans 13 amino acids. Germline CDR1 SEHNR, CDR2 FQNEAQ (reference sequence). TCRdb keeps only in-frame clones here, not all; method: immunoSEQ multiplex PCR. The table records tens of thousands of clones, roughly three quarters of them present only once. This entry is derived from a study of OX40 agonist ivuxolimab in advanced cancers. Turning to the study itself: Three dose-escalation patients had partial responses: one with hepatocellular carcinoma and two with cutaneous melanoma. Study results and limitations: Undetermined was the antigen specificity of the expanded peripheral T cells.

The sample consisted of CD4+ or CD8+ T cells sorted from blood, taken in a trial of the OX40 agonist ivuxolimab. This clonotype was sampled from an adult with an advanced solid tumor such as melanoma, head and neck, liver or kidney cancer. This chain uses TRBV7-9 with TRBJ2-1, with 7 bases fitting TRBD1. CDR3: CASSTRTGSLQFF. The CDR3 DNA sequence: TGTGCCAGCAGCACTAGGACAGGTTCACTGCAGTTCTTC. Combining the CDR3 with reference TRBV7-9 and TRBJ2-1 gives the whole variable domain DTGVSQNPRHKITKRGQNVTFRCDPISEHNRLYWYRQTLGQGPEFLTYFQNEAQLEKSRLLSDRFSAERPKGSFSTLEIQRTEQGDSAMYLCASSTRTGSLQFFGPGTRLTVL.